The 24 T cell receptor beta chains presented below share a single source sample, sequenced in a study of cytomegalovirus exposure and HLA in healthy donors. The assay was immunoSEQ multiplex PCR, and TCRdb's table has in-frame clones only and misses some. This sample carries about 120,000 clones, nearly 90% of them seen once, and the ten largest clones take around 1.1%. The specimen sequenced was PBMCs. These receptor sequences come from a young woman in good health and CMV-seronegative.

This chain uses TRBV4-1 with TRBJ2-7; 7 bases are a match to TRBD2. After removal of 3 bases from V and 7 bases from J, the junction contained 15 bases not matched to a gene. CDR1 and CDR2 (germline): MGHRA, YSYEKL. This CDR3 is built from 16 residues. As DNA, the CDR3 is TGCGCCAGCAGCCACAAGGAGGGGTTGGGGGGGAAGGAGCAGTACTTC. This encodes CASSHKEGLGGKEQYF.

This clone was picked up a small number of times. This rearrangement joins TRBV5-1 to TRBJ2-1; D gene ambiguous. Germline values: CDR1 SGHRS, CDR2 YFSETQ. CDR3 length equals 15 residues. V dropped 0 bases and J dropped 0 bases, with 7 bases sitting between them. In DNA, the CDR3 is TGCGCCAGCAGCTTGGGCGGCGGCTCCTACAATGAGCAGTTCTTC. Residues: CASSLGGGSYNEQFF.

V gene TRBV4-1 combines with J gene TRBJ1-1; D gene unclear. Trimming cost V 0 bases and J 2 bases, with 19 bases left between them. Germline assignment: CDR1 MGHRA and CDR2 YSYEKL. The length of the CDR3 is 18 residues. CDR3 sequence reads: CASSQESQYVAVNTEAFF. CDR3 DNA: TGCGCCAGCAGCCAAGAAAGTCAGTATGTAGCAGTAAACACTGAAGCTTTCTTT.

This sequence joins TRBV5-1 and TRBJ2-3; D remains unclear. The CDR3 extends over 14 amino acids. The germline V and J ends were trimmed by 4 bases and 5 bases, with 14 bases remaining between them. Germline CDR1 is SGHRS and CDR2 is YFSETQ. The CDR3 loop reads CASSPQSTGDTQYF. CDR3 bases: TGCGCCAGCAGCCCGCAGTCGACGGGAGATACGCAGTATTTT.

J is TRBJ2-1 and V is TRBV28; TRBD2 matches at 10 bases. The CDR3 is made up of 15 amino acids. Germline V gene sequence: CDR1 MDHEN, CDR2 SYDVKM. The V and J ends lost 7 bases and 5 bases, in that order; junction bases with no gene match: 8. CDR3 DNA: TGTGCCAGCATTCTTACTAGCGGGAACAACAATGAGCAGTTCTTC. Its protein product is CASILTSGNNNEQFF. Using reference TRBV28 and TRBJ2-1 for the parts outside the CDR3, the full variable domain is DVKVTQSSRYLVKRTGEKVFLECVQDMDHENMFWYRQDPGLGLRLIYFSYDVKMKEKGDIPEGYSVSREKKERFSLILESASTNQTSMYLCASILTSGNNNEQFFGPGTRLTVL.

The chain is built from TRBV13 and TRBJ2-3; tentatively, D is TRBD1 (5 bases). Trimming stripped 3 bases from V and 2 bases from J, with 15 bases between. This CDR3 has 16 residues. Per germline, CDR1 PRHDT and CDR2 FYEKMQ (reference sequence). The CDR3: CASSFKDTEFTDTQYF. The CDR3 bases are TGTGCCAGCAGCTTTAAGGACACTGAGTTCACAGATACGCAGTATTTT.

This chain connects TRBV5-6 to TRBJ1-2, with D unresolved. Germline loops: CDR1 SGHDT, CDR2 YYEEEE. This CDR3 contains 16 residues. Between the trimmed V and J ends, which lost 0 bases and 10 bases, there was a span of 22 bases. CDR3 in DNA: TGTGCCAGCAGCTTGGCTCTCCTCGAGAGGGTTTCCCCCTACACCTTC. This codes for CASSLALLERVSPYTF.

This rearrangement joins TRBV25-1 to TRBJ2-7; tentatively, D is TRBD2 (7 bases). The V gene lost 2 bases and the J gene lost 3 bases, with 17 bases spanning the gap. The CDR3 is 16 amino acids. Germline V gene data show CDR1 as MGHDK and CDR2 as SYGVNS. The CDR3 nucleotides are TGTGCCAGCAGTGAACTTCAAGGGGGAGGGATCTACGAGCAGTACTTC. As protein: CASSELQGGGIYEQYF.

This clone occurred a few times. The chain combines TRBV5-5 with TRBJ1-2, with D unresolved. The V end lost 0 bases, the J end lost 1 base, and 7 bases lay between the germline ends. The CDR3 length is 14 residues. The germline gives CDR1 SGHKS, CDR2 YYEKEE (reference sequence). As DNA, the CDR3 is TGTGCCAGCAGCTTGGTAGGAGATAACTATGGCTACACCTTC. As protein: CASSLVGDNYGYTF.

This clone has just one count. CDR3 DNA sequence: TGTGCCAGCGGCATAGGGACAGGGGTCATAGGCTCTGGAAACACCATATATTTT. Amino acid sequence: CASGIGTGVIGSGNTIYF. The chain uses TRBV7-9 and TRBJ1-3; 10 nucleotides align to TRBD1. Trimming took 8 bases from V and 0 from J; bases not matched to a gene: 13. This CDR3 is built from 18 residues. Looked up from germline, CDR1 is SEHNR and CDR2 is FQNEAQ (reference sequence).

CDR3 bases: TGTGCCAGCAGCTCTATCCCCGGGACAAGATACAATGAGCAGTTCTTC. Its translation is CASSSIPGTRYNEQFF. J is TRBJ2-1 and V is TRBV11-2; D perhaps matches TRBD1 (6 bases). The CDR3 spans 16 residues. The germline gives CDR1 SGHAT, CDR2 FQNNGV. With 4 bases removed from V and 4 bases from J, the gap between germline ends came to 17 bases.

The V call is TRBV11-3, the J call TRBJ2-2; 12 bases match TRBD1. The CDR3 sequence is 17 residues long. Germline trimming cut 5 bases from V and 7 bases from J; bases unmatched to any gene: 11. CDR1 SGHNT and CDR2 YENEEA come from the germline V gene. The CDR3 region is CASSLGGDRGLIGELFF. Written as DNA, the CDR3 is TGTGCCAGCAGCCTCGGCGGGGACAGGGGGCTTATCGGGGAGCTGTTTTTT.

The DNA for the CDR3 is TGTGCCAGCAGTGACGGGGGAGGGCCTTCTCATGAGCAGTTCTTC. This sequence encodes CASSDGGGPSHEQFF. V gene TRBV6-4 combines with J gene TRBJ2-1, with 7 bases matching TRBD2. CDR1 MRHNA and CDR2 SNTAGT come from the germline V gene. This CDR3 region has 15 residues. V lost 2 bases and J lost 8; bases outside the gene matches: 9.

The chain employs TRBV6-6 and TRBJ1-2; possibly TRBD1 for D (6 bases). CDR1 and CDR2 (germline): MNHNY, SVGAGI (reference sequence). Trimming cost V 2 bases and J 4 bases, with 11 bases left between them. This CDR3 contains 14 residues. The CDR3 region is CASSYGQLLYGYTF. The CDR3 DNA reads as TGTGCCAGCAGTTACGGACAGCTACTCTATGGCTACACCTTC.

This sequence joins TRBV10-3 and TRBJ2-1; D perhaps matches TRBD2 (7 bases). The CDR3 length is 14 residues. Per germline, CDR1 ENHRY and CDR2 SYGVKD. Deletions cut 4 bases from V and 5 bases from J, with 12 bases between. CDR3 DNA: TGTGCCATCAGTGCAGGGGAGGGTAACAATGAGCAGTTCTTC. It is translated as CAISAGEGNNEQFF.

The chain links TRBV15 to TRBJ2-1; maybe TRBD1 (6 bases). Trimming shortened V by 2 bases and J by 5 bases, and 13 bases separated the two germline ends. The germline gives CDR1 LNHNV, CDR2 YYDKDF (reference sequence). The CDR3 runs 15 residues. DNA for the CDR3: TGTGCCACCAGCAGACCCAGGACAGCAAACAATGAGCAGTTCTTC. This encodes CATSRPRTANNEQFF.

This sequence joins TRBV6-1 and TRBJ1-1; weak D call: TRBD1 (6 bases). Trimming pared 2 bases from V and 4 bases from J, leaving 20 bases between. The CDR3 extends over 17 amino acids. CDR1 MNHNS and CDR2 SASEGT come from the germline V gene. The CDR3 sequence: CASSEPRQGISGTEAFF. As DNA, the CDR3 is TGTGCCAGCAGTGAACCCCGCCAGGGGATTTCGGGCACTGAAGCTTTCTTT.

This chain joins TRBV7-2 and TRBJ2-2; D may be TRBD1 (6 bases). Looked up from germline, CDR1 is SGHTA and CDR2 is FQGNSA. V lost 9 bases to trimming and J lost 6 bases, with 11 bases between them. This CDR3 is 12 amino acids long. DNA for the CDR3: TGTGCCAGTCACAGGGATGCCGGGGAGCTGTTTTTT. Its protein is CASHRDAGELFF.

The genes are TRBV2 and TRBJ2-1, with 10 bases matching TRBD2. From germline, CDR1 is SNHLY and CDR2 FYNNEI. The CDR3 runs to 15 residues. The ends lost 4 bases at V and 2 bases at J; junction bases unmatched: 2. CDR3 in DNA: TGTGCCAGCAGTGGAGCGGGAGGGGCCTACAATGAGCAGTTCTTC. Amino acids: CASSGAGGAYNEQFF. The full variable domain, in which reference TRBV2 and TRBJ2-1 provide the parts outside the CDR3, is EPEVTQTPSHQVTQMGQEVILRCVPISNHLYFYWYRQILGQKVEFLVSFYNNEISEKSEIFDDQFSVERPDGSNFTLKIRSTKLEDSAMYFCASSGAGGAYNEQFFGPGTRLTVL.

The chain uses TRBV19 and TRBJ2-2; TRBD2 might be the D (6 bases). Trimming took off 6 bases at V and 4 bases at J, with 15 bases between the two ends. The CDR3 length is 15 residues. Germline V gene lookup returns CDR1 LNHDA and CDR2 SQIVND (reference sequence). The CDR3 sequence: CASRFGGDGTGELFF. Written as DNA, the CDR3 is TGTGCCAGTAGGTTTGGAGGGGACGGCACCGGGGAGCTGTTTTTT.

V gene TRBV10-2 combines with J gene TRBJ2-1; weak D call: TRBD2 (5 bases). This CDR3 has 14 amino acids. Looked up from germline, CDR1 is WSHSY and CDR2 is SAAADI. V dropped 0 bases and J dropped 7 bases, with 10 bases sitting between them. CDR3 DNA sequence: TGCGCCAGCAGTGAGTCGCGGAGGATGAATGAGCAGTTCTTC. Translated: CASSESRRMNEQFF.

The CDR3 bases are TGTGCCAGCAGCCAAGAGGCAGGGAACCCATATGGCTACACCTTC. Amino acids: CASSQEAGNPYGYTF. V usage is TRBV4-2 and J usage is TRBJ1-2; a weak D match, TRBD1 (5 bases). Trimming pared 0 bases from V and 5 bases from J, leaving 13 bases between. Germline-derived CDR1 and CDR2 are LGHNA and YNFKEQ. This CDR3 comprises 15 residues.

The CDR3 DNA follows: TGTGCCAGCAGCCTGTCAGGGACCTACAATGAGCAGTTCTTC. Translating it yields CASSLSGTYNEQFF. The rearrangement uses TRBV6-6 and TRBJ2-1; weak D call: TRBD1 (5 bases). Trimming removed 6 bases from V and 2 bases from J, with 11 bases in between. Germline lookup yields CDR1 MNHNY and CDR2 SVGAGI (reference sequence). The CDR3 has 14 residues.

The chain combines TRBV5-4 with TRBJ1-2, with TRBD1 matching over 7 bases. Germline CDR1 and CDR2: SGHNT and YYREEE (reference sequence). The CDR3 has 16 residues. V shed 3 bases and J 4 bases; nucleotides not matched to a gene: 12. The CDR3 DNA follows: TGTGCCAGCAGCTCCATTACTGACAGGGTCATCTATGGCTACACCTTC. Protein product: CASSSITDRVIYGYTF.